This passage covers 16 T cell receptor beta chains from one sample sequenced in a study of PD-L1 blockade in urothelial cancer. Time point noted: peripheral blood 6 weeks after treatment start. The table came from immunoSEQ multiplex PCR; TCRdb's copy has only in-frame clones and leaves some out. The table records around 69,000 clones, approximately 90% of them present only once. Here the sequenced sample was PBMCs, taken around atezolizumab (anti-PD-L1) treatment. All receptors come from an elderly woman with urothelial cancer.

The J gene is TRBJ1-2, the V gene TRBV28; 10 bases map to TRBD1. Unmatched junction bases numbered 3, after V lost 5 bases and J lost 3 bases. This CDR3 region has 14 residues. Germline-derived CDR1 and CDR2 are MDHEN and SYDVKM. Here the CDR3 reads CASSPGTGDYGYTF. The CDR3 nucleotides are TGTGCCAGCAGTCCCGGGACAGGGGACTATGGCTACACCTTC.

The chain has TRBV7-9 and TRBJ1-1, with 11 bases identical to TRBD1. Germline V lookup: CDR1 SEHNR, CDR2 FQNEAQ (reference sequence). J gave up 2 bases and V 0 bases, and 5 bases lay outside the gene matches. The CDR3 runs to 17 residues. The CDR3 reads CASSLAGQGASNTEAFF. Written as DNA, the CDR3 is TGTGCCAGCAGCTTAGCAGGACAGGGGGCATCAAACACTGAAGCTTTCTTT.

V is TRBV10-1 and J is TRBJ2-2; tentative D call: TRBD1 (5 bases). Germline V CDR1 and CDR2: WNHNN, SYGVQD (reference sequence). The ends were cut back, 7 bases at V and 4 bases at J, with 16 bases in the middle. This CDR3 region has 15 residues. The CDR3 nucleotides read TGCGCCAGCACCCCTGGGGCCCCGGGCACCGGGGAGCTGTTTTTT. Translated, it gives CASTPGAPGTGELFF.

This clone was observed a single time. The rearrangement uses TRBV9 and TRBJ1-3; D is perhaps TRBD1 (5 bases). CDR1 is SGDLS and CDR2 is YYNGEE in the germline V gene. This CDR3 has 15 residues. With 0 bases removed from V and 4 bases from J, the gap between germline ends came to 11 bases. The CDR3 DNA sequence: TGTGCCAGCAGCGTAGCGTCTCAGGGCGGAAACACCATATATTTT. Translation: CASSVASQGGNTIYF.

This clone has a single count. The chain is built from TRBV5-6 and TRBJ1-5; 7 positions agree with TRBD1. CDR1 is SGHDT and CDR2 is YYEEEE in the germline V gene. V was clipped by 4 bases and J by 1 base; unmatched bases: 11. This CDR3 is 17 amino acids long. In DNA, the CDR3 is TGTGCCAGCAGCGGAGGGCCAGGGGGTCGAAGCAATCAGCCCCAGCATTTT. Translating gives CASSGGPGGRSNQPQHF.

The chain couples TRBV5-1 to TRBJ2-3; TRBD2 matches 7 bases. CDR1 and CDR2 from the germline V gene are SGHRS and YFSETQ. Trimming cost V 4 bases and J 4 bases; bases outside gene matches: 12. The CDR3 is 16 residues long. As DNA, the CDR3 is TGCGCCAGCAGCCCCAGCGGGACCAAAGGGGCAGATACGCAGTATTTT. Amino acids: CASSPSGTKGADTQYF.

The chain has TRBV28 and TRBJ2-7; 7 nucleotides align to TRBD1. V was clipped by 5 bases and J by 0 bases; unmatched bases: 7. Germline loops: CDR1 MDHEN, CDR2 SYDVKM. This CDR3 region has 15 residues. The CDR3 DNA reads as TGTGCCAGCAGTGAGGACAGGAGAGGCTCCTACGAGCAGTACTTC. It encodes CASSEDRRGSYEQYF.

V gene TRBV28 combines with J gene TRBJ1-1, with D perhaps TRBD1 (5 bases). This CDR3 is 16 amino acids long. Trimming took off 6 bases at V and 5 bases at J, with 22 bases between the two ends. Looked up from germline, CDR1 is MDHEN and CDR2 is SYDVKM. The CDR3 DNA follows: TGTGCCAGCAGCCTGAGGGGAGGGGCGTCTAGGACTGAAGCTTTCTTT. Translated: CASSLRGGASRTEAFF.

The chain links TRBV19 to TRBJ1-5; no definite D call. Germline V gives CDR1 LNHDA, CDR2 SQIVND (reference sequence). V shed 8 bases and J shed 0 bases, with 14 bases lying between them. The CDR3 has 15 residues. As DNA, the CDR3 is TGTGCCAGTCGGGGAGGAGGGTATAGCAATCAGCCCCAGCATTTT. Its protein product is CASRGGGYSNQPQHF.

The V and J genes are TRBV11-3 and TRBJ2-1; 8 bases agree with TRBD2. Germline CDR1 is SGHNT and CDR2 is YENEEA. The CDR3 loop spans 14 amino acids. The V and J ends lost 5 bases and 6 bases, in that order; junction bases with no gene match: 6. CDR3 coding DNA: TGTGCCAGCAGCCCAGCTGCGGGAGGCAATGAGCAGTTCTTC. It specifies CASSPAAGGNEQFF.

This chain links TRBV5-6 with TRBJ1-1; a possible D gene is TRBD1 (5 bases). V was cut by 1 base and J by 6 bases, with 10 bases left in between. The CDR3 is 13 residues long. Germline-derived CDR1 and CDR2 are SGHDT and YYEEEE. CDR3: CASSLQGRAEAFF. As DNA, the CDR3 is TGTGCCAGCAGCTTGCAGGGAAGGGCTGAAGCTTTCTTT.

This chain uses TRBV7-9 with TRBJ1-2; D might be TRBD1 (5 bases). V shed 5 bases and J shed 5 bases, with 12 bases lying between them. The CDR3 length is 13 residues. Germline lookup yields CDR1 SEHNR and CDR2 FQNEAQ (reference sequence). CDR3 protein: CASSPEEGYGYTF. The DNA of the CDR3 is TGTGCCAGCAGCCCAGAGGAGGGGTATGGCTACACCTTC.

The chain has TRBV19 and TRBJ1-2; D unclear. V shed 3 bases and J shed 0 bases, with 5 bases lying between them. The length of the CDR3 is 13 residues. Germline values: CDR1 LNHDA, CDR2 SQIVND (reference sequence). This CDR3 reads CASSIPANYGYTF. The CDR3 region has the DNA TGTGCCAGTAGTATCCCGGCTAACTATGGCTACACCTTC.

This rearrangement joins TRBV5-6 to TRBJ2-7; the D gene is possibly TRBD2 (5 bases). The V and J ends lost 3 bases and 3 bases respectively, with 13 bases between them. CDR1 is SGHDT and CDR2 is YYEEEE in the germline V gene. This CDR3 is built from 14 residues. The CDR3 spells CASSSNSANYEQYF. In DNA, the CDR3 is TGTGCCAGCAGCTCCAATAGCGCAAACTACGAGCAGTACTTC.

Details on this clone: Germline and junction disagree at one end, which may indicate a read error. The chain is built from TRBV18 and TRBJ2-4; D is unclear. Germline lookup yields CDR1 KGHSH and CDR2 LQKENI. The CDR3 has 14 residues. Written as DNA, the CDR3 is TGTGCCAGCTCACCAGGATTAGCCGAAAACATTCAGTACTTC. As protein: CASSPGLAENIQYF.

The gene calls are TRBV11-2 and TRBJ2-6, with D possibly matching TRBD2 (5 bases). This CDR3 has 16 amino acids. V lost 5 bases to trimming and J lost 2 bases, with 13 bases between them. Germline loops: CDR1 SGHAT, CDR2 FQNNGV. This CDR3 reads CASSPEAAAGANVLTF. The CDR3 DNA sequence: TGTGCCAGCAGCCCCGAAGCGGCCGCTGGGGCCAACGTCCTGACTTTC.